The 12 T cell receptor beta chains below all came from one sample that was sequenced in a study of cytomegalovirus exposure and HLA in healthy donors. The PCR employed 60 Vbeta primers together with 13 Jbeta primers. Sequencing used immunoSEQ multiplex PCR; TCRdb keeps in-frame clones, though not all of them. The sample contains around 170,000 clones, approximately 88% of which appear only once. Specimen: PBMCs. These receptor sequences come from a woman between 50 and 59 years old in good health and CMV-seropositive.

The V call is TRBV4-1, the J call TRBJ2-2, with TRBD1 identical over 8 bases. V dropped 0 bases and J dropped 7; count of bases not matched to a gene: 4. Germline V CDR1 and CDR2: MGHRA, YSYEKL. The CDR3 is made up of 15 amino acids. The CDR3 region is CASSQEDRVVGELFF. The CDR3 bases are TGCGCCAGCAGCCAAGAGGACAGGGTAGTCGGGGAGCTGTTTTTT.

This chain links TRBV29-1 with TRBJ1-1, with TRBD1 as a possible D gene (6 bases). Germline loops: CDR1 SQVTM, CDR2 ANQGSEA. The CDR3 contains 14 residues. Trimming removed 1 base from V and 5 bases from J, with 14 bases in between. The CDR3 sequence: CSVEVGGQGTEAFF. CDR3 coding DNA: TGCAGCGTTGAAGTTGGGGGACAAGGAACTGAAGCTTTCTTT.

Here the CDR3 DNA reads TGTGCCAGCAGCAAAATTGCTTCCGGGACAGTATCGTATGGCTACACCTTC. This codes for CASSKIASGTVSYGYTF. This chain connects TRBV14 to TRBJ1-2; the match to TRBD1 covers 7 bases. Germline V gives CDR1 SGHDN, CDR2 FVKESK. The length of the CDR3 is 17 residues. V lost 5 bases to trimming and J lost 5 bases; unmatched junction nucleotides: 17.

This chain links TRBV7-6 with TRBJ2-3; D ambiguous. V lost 5 bases and J 0 bases, leaving 9 bases between the germline ends. The germline V gene encodes CDR1 SGHVS and CDR2 FNYEAQ. The CDR3 runs to 14 residues. CDR3 region: CASSVGSSTDTQYF. The DNA for the CDR3 is TGTGCCAGCAGCGTGGGCAGTAGCACAGATACGCAGTATTTT.

This clone has a handful of counts. Distinct nucleotide sequences in the sample also encode this CDR3. The rearrangement joins TRBV6-5 to TRBJ1-5, with TRBD1 as a possible D gene (5 bases). Germline lookup yields CDR1 MNHEY and CDR2 SVGAGI. The CDR3 is made up of 13 amino acids. V was clipped by 9 bases and J by 0 bases, with 9 bases between them. CDR3 nucleotide sequence: TGTGCCAGTCGACAGAATAGCAATCAGCCCCAGCATTTT. Its protein product is CASRQNSNQPQHF.

The rearrangement joins TRBV7-2 to TRBJ2-7; 9 nucleotides match TRBD1. The CDR3 sequence is 19 residues long. Germline CDR1 and CDR2: SGHTA and FQGNSA. Trimming at V came to 0 bases and at J to 4 bases, leaving 16 bases not matched to a gene. The CDR3 DNA is TGTGCCAGCAGCTTAGCGACTTATCCGGGACAGGGTGTAGGGTACGAGCAGTACTTC. This gives the protein CASSLATYPGQGVGYEQYF.

The chain has TRBV5-1 and TRBJ2-3; D might be TRBD2 (5 bases). Trimming removed 5 bases from V and 0 bases from J, with 10 bases in between. Germline CDR1 reads SGHRS; CDR2 reads YFSETQ. The length of the CDR3 is 14 residues. CDR3 loop: CASSSGESTDTQYF. Here the CDR3 DNA reads TGCGCCAGCAGTTCCGGGGAAAGCACAGATACGCAGTATTTT.

The chain is built from TRBV13 and TRBJ2-7; TRBD2 is a possible D gene (5 bases). Trimming shortened V by 5 bases and J by 3 bases, and 14 bases separated the two germline ends. CDR1 PRHDT and CDR2 FYEKMQ come from the germline V gene (reference sequence). This CDR3 contains 14 residues. The CDR3 DNA reads as TGTGCCAGCAGCGCCAGGACTTGGAGCTACGAGCAGTACTTC. It yields the protein CASSARTWSYEQYF.

The rearrangement links TRBV6-6 to TRBJ1-1; D uncertain. Deletions cut 7 bases from V and 6 bases from J, with 15 bases between. The CDR3 has 13 amino acids. Germline V gene data show CDR1 as MNHNY and CDR2 as SVGAGI (reference sequence). The DNA of the CDR3 is TGTGCCAGCACTTCGACGGGTTGGTCTGAAGCTTTCTTT. Translating gives CASTSTGWSEAFF.

This sequence joins TRBV5-6 and TRBJ2-7; tentatively, D is TRBD2 (6 bases). Trimming removed 4 bases at V and 0 bases at J, with 8 bases between. Per germline, CDR1 SGHDT and CDR2 YYEEEE. The CDR3 consists of 13 residues. CDR3 residues: CASSLTSSYEQYF. CDR3 sequence (DNA): TGTGCCAGCAGCCTGACTAGCTCCTACGAGCAGTACTTC.

V and J are TRBV6-5 and TRBJ1-2, with D possibly being TRBD1 (6 bases). Looked up from germline, CDR1 is MNHEY and CDR2 is SVGAGI. The CDR3 runs 12 residues. V lost 5 bases and J 8 bases, leaving 12 bases between the germline ends. The CDR3 nucleotides read TGTGCCAGCAGTGATAACAGGGAGGGCTACACCTTC. Protein sequence: CASSDNREGYTF.

This chain connects TRBV5-4 to TRBJ2-3, with TRBD2 as a possible D gene (7 bases). The germline V gene encodes CDR1 SGHNT and CDR2 YYREEE (reference sequence). V dropped 0 bases and J dropped 1 base, with 9 bases sitting between them. The CDR3 has 15 amino acids. CDR3 nucleotide sequence: TGTGCCAGCAGCTTGGCGGGGGGCCGCACAGATACGCAGTATTTT. This codes for CASSLAGGRTDTQYF.